This T cell receptor (beta chain) was obtained from a study of T-cell reconstitution after alpha-beta-depleted transplantation in children. The CDR3 length is 14 residues. The V gene lost 6 bases and the J gene lost 2 bases, with 14 bases spanning the gap. Preparation of the TCRbeta library used unique molecular identifiers. TCRdb reanalysed the PCR reads using MiXCR and keeps one entry per CDR3 protein. The data show some 290,000 distinct CDR3 sequences, around 9.6% seen once. This receptor was taken from a human donor who donated a stem cell graft to a child with SCID. This specimen consisted of PBMCs from the stem cell graft donor, obtained from the stem cell graft. The chain recombines TRBV12-3 or TRBV12-4 with TRBJ2-7; the D gene is possibly TRBD1 (6 bases). The CDR3 protein is CASRLDRSPYEQYF. The CDR3 DNA reads as TGTGCCAGCAGACTCGACAGGAGCCCCTACGAGCAGTACTTC.